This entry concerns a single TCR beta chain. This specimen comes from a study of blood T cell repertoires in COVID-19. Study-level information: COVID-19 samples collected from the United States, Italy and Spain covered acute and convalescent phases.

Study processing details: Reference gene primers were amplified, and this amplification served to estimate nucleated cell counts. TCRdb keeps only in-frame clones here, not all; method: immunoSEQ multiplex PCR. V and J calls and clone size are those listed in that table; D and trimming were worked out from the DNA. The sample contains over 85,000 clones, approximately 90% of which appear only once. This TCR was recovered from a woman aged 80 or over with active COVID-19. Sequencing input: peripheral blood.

Here the CDR3 reads CASSFTGSGEQFF. CDR3 sequence (DNA): TGTGCCAGCAGCTTTACAGGGTCCGGTGAGCAGTTCTTC. The rearrangement links TRBV7-3 to TRBJ2-1, with D possibly being TRBD1 (6 bases). V shed 3 bases and J shed 9 bases, with 12 bases lying between them. This CDR3 spans 13 amino acids. Germline CDR1 and CDR2: SGHTA and FQGTGA.